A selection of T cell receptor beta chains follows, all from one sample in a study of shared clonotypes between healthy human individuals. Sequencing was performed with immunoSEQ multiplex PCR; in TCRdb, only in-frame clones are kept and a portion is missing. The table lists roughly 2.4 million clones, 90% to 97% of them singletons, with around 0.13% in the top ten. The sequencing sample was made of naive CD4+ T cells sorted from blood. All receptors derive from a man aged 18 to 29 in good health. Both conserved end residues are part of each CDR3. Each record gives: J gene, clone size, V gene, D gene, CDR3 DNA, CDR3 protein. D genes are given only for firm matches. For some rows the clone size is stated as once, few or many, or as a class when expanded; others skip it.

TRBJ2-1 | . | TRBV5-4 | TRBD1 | TGTGCCAGCAGCCATCAAAACAGGGGGGCGGATGAGCAGTTCTTC | CASSHQNRGADEQFF
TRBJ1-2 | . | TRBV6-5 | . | TGTGCCAGCAGTCAGACGCCCGCCTATGGCTACACCTTC | CASSQTPAYGYTF
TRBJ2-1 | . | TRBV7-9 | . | TGTGCCAGCAGGCCGTGGAGCTCCTACAATGAGCAGTTCTTC | CASRPWSSYNEQFF
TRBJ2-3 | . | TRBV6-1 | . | TGTGCCAGCAGGAGACCGGGGCCAAGCACAGATACGCAGTATTTT | CASRRPGPSTDTQYF
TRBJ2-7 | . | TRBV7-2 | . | TGTGCCAGCAGCTTAATCCCAACCCTCTACGAGCAGTACTTC | CASSLIPTLYEQYF
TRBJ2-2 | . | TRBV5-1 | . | TGCGCCAGCAGCTTGCGTCTCCCGACAGCCGCGAACACCGGGGAGCTGTTTTTT | CASSLRLPTAANTGELFF
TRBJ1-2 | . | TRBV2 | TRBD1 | TGTGCCAGCAGTCCCAACTCACAGGGGAAAACCTATGGCTACACCTTC | CASSPNSQGKTYGYTF
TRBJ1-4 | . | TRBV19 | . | TGTGCCAGTACCAGGACACCAACTAATGAAAAACTGTTTTTT | CASTRTPTNEKLFF
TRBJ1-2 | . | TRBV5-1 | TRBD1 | TGCGCCAGCAGCTTGGACCCCGGGACAGCCGGATCTGGCTACACCTTC | CASSLDPGTAGSGYTF
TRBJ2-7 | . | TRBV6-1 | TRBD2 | TGTGCCAGCAGTGAAACCCGATGGATTACTAGCGGTCGAGAGCAGTACTTC | CASSETRWITSGREQYF
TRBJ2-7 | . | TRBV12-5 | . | TGTGCTAGTGGTTTAGATGACAGAGGGGTAAGGGCCTACGAGCAGTACTTC | CASGLDDRGVRAYEQYF
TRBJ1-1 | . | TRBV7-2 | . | TGTGCCAGCAGCTTTGGGGGGCTGGGGGCCACTGAAGCTTTCTTT | CASSFGGLGATEAFF
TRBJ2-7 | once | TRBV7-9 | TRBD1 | TGTGCCAGCAGCTTTACCCCAGGGGGCGGGTACGAGCAGTACTTC | CASSFTPGGGYEQYF
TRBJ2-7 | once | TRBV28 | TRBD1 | TGTGCCAGCAGTCACCCCCGGGACAGAGAGCAGTACTTC | CASSHPRDREQYF
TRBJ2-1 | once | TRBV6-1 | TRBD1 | TGTGCCAGCAGTCCCCGACAGGGATACAATGAGCAGTTCTTC | CASSPRQGYNEQFF
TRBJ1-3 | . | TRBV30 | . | TGTGCCTGGAAGGGACAAGGCTCTGGAAACACCATATATTTT | CAWKGQGSGNTIYF
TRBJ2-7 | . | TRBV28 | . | TGTGCCAGCAGTTTACCCTCACCGGGCAGCGACGAGCAGTACTTC | CASSLPSPGSDEQYF
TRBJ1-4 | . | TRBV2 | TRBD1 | TGTGCCAGCAGCCCACAGGGGCAAAATAATGAAAAACTGTTTTTT | CASSPQGQNNEKLFF
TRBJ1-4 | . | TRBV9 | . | TGTGCCAGCAGTCCCCCGGGGGGCGCGGGTAATGAAAAACTGTTTTTT | CASSPPGGAGNEKLFF
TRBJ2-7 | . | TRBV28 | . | TGTGCCAGCAGCTTCCGGATCTCCTACGAGCAGTACTTC | CASSFRISYEQYF
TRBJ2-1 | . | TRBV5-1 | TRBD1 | TGCGCCAGCAGCTTGGTCGGGACAGGGGTATACAATGAGCAGTTCTTC | CASSLVGTGVYNEQFF
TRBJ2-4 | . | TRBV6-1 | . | TGTGCCAGCAGTGAACACAGGGAAAGCCAAAACATTCAGTACTTC | CASSEHRESQNIQYF
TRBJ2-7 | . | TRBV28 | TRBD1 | TGTGCCAGCAGTTTCTCGGGACAGGGGGCGGTCGAGCAGTACTTC | CASSFSGQGAVEQYF
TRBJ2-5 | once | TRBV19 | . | TGTGCCAGTAGATACGGGACCCAAGAGACCCAGTACTTC | CASRYGTQETQYF
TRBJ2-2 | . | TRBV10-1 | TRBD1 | TGCGCCAGCAGTGAAGTACAGGGGTCCGGGGAGCTGTTTTTT | CASSEVQGSGELFF
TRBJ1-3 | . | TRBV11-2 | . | TGTGCCAGCAGCTTAGCCCCTGGCAGAGGAAACACCATATATTTT | CASSLAPGRGNTIYF
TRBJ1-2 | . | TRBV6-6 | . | TGTGCCAGCAGTTTGACATGGACTAACTATGGCTACACCTTC | CASSLTWTNYGYTF
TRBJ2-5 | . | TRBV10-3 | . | TGTGCCATCAGTGACAGGGAGACCCAGTACTTC | CAISDRETQYF
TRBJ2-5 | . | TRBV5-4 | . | TGTGCCAGCAGCTTGGGGCTTAAAGAGACCCAGTACTTC | CASSLGLKETQYF
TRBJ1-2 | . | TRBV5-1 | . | TGCGCCAGCAGCTTGGCCGTTGCAGACCAAGACTATGGCTACACCTTC | CASSLAVADQDYGYTF
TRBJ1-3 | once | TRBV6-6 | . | TGTGCCAGCAGCCGGATGTTGGGAAACACCATATATTTT | CASSRMLGNTIYF